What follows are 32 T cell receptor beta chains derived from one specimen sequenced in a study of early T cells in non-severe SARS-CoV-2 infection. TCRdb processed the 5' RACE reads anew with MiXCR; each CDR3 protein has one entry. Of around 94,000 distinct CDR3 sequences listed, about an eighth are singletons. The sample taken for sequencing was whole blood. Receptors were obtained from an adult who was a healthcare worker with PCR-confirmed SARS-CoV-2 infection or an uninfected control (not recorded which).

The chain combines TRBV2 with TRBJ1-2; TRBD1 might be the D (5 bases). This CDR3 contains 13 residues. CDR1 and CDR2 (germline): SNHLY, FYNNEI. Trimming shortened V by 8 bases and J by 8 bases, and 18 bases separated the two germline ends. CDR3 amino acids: CASVLTDTYGYTF. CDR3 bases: TGTGCCAGCGTCCTGACAGATACGTACGGCTACACCTTC.

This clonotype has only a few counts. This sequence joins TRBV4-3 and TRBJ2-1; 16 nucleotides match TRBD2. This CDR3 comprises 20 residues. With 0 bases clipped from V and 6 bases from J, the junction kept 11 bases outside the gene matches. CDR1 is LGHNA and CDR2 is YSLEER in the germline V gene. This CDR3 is CASSQDSSPGLAGGPNEQFF. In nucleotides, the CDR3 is TGCGCCAGCAGCCAAGACTCCTCCCCGGGACTAGCGGGAGGGCCCAATGAGCAGTTCTTC.

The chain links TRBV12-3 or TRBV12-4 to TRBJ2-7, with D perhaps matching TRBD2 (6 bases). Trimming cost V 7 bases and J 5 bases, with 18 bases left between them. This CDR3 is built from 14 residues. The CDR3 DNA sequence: TGTGCCAGCACCCGAGCGGGTTCGGTCCACGAGCAGTACTTC. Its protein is CASTRAGSVHEQYF.

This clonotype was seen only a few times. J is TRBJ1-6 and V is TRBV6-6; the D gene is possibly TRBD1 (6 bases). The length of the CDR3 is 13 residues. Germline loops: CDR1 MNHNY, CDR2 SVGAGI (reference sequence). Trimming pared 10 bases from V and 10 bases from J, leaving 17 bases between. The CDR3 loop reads CATSTLRGSPLHF. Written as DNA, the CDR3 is TGTGCCACCTCGACCCTCAGGGGATCACCCCTCCACTTT.

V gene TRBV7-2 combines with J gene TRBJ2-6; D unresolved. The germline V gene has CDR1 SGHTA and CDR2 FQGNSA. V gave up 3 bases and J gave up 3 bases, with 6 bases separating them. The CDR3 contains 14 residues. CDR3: CASSFRGGANVLTF. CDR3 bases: TGTGCCAGCAGCTTCCGTGGTGGGGCCAACGTCCTGACTTTC.

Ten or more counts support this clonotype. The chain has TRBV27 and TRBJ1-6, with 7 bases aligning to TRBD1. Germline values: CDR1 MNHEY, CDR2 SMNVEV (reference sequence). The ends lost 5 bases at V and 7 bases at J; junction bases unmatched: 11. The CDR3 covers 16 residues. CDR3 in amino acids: CASSAIQGVQNSPLHF. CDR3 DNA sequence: TGTGCCAGCAGTGCCATCCAGGGGGTCCAAAATTCACCCCTCCACTTT.

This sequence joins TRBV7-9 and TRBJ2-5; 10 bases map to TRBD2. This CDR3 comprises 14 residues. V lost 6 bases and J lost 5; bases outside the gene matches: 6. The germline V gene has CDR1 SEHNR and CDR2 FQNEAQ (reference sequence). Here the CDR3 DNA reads TGTGCCAGCAGTCCCGTGACTAGCGGGGAGACCCAGTACTTC. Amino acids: CASSPVTSGETQYF.

The CDR3 loop is CASSRERVQGEQFF. CDR3 coding DNA: TGTGCCAGTAGTAGAGAGAGGGTCCAAGGGGAGCAGTTCTTC. This chain connects TRBV19 to TRBJ2-1; TRBD2 is a possible D gene (5 bases). This CDR3 has 14 amino acids. The germline CDR1 and CDR2 sequences are LNHDA and SQIVND (reference sequence). The germline V and J ends were trimmed by 4 bases and 10 bases, with 17 bases remaining between them. The complete variable domain, with remaining parts taken from reference TRBV19 and TRBJ2-1, reads DGGITQSPKYLFRKEGQNVTLSCEQNLNHDAMYWYRQDPGQGLRLIYYSQIVNDFQKGDIAEGYSVSREKKESFPLTVTSAQKNPTAFYLCASSRERVQGEQFFGPGTRLTVL.

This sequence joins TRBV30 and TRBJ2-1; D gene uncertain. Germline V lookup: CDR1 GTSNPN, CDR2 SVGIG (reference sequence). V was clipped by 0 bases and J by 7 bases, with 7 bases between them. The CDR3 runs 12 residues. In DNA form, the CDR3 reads TGTGCCTGGAGTGTAACGGAGAATGAGCAGTTCTTC. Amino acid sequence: CAWSVTENEQFF.

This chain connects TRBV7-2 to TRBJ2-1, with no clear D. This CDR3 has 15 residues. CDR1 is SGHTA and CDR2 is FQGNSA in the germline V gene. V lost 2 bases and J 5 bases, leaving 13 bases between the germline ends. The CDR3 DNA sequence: TGTGCCAGCAGCTTAATAGGTTTAGCTCACAATGAGCAGTTCTTC. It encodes CASSLIGLAHNEQFF.

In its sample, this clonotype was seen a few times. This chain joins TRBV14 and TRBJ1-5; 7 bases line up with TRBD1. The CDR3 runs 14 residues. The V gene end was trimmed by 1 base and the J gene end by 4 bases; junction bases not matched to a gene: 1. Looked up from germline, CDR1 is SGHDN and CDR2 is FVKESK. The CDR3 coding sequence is TGTGCCAGCAGCCAAGGACAGGGTAATCAGCCCCAGCATTTT. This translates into CASSQGQGNQPQHF. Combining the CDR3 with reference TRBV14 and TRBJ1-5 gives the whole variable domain EAGVTQFPSHSVIEKGQTVTLRCDPISGHDNLYWYRRVMGKEIKFLLHFVKESKQDESGMPNNRFLAERTGGTYSTLKVQPAELEDSGVYFCASSQGQGNQPQHFGDGTRLSIL.

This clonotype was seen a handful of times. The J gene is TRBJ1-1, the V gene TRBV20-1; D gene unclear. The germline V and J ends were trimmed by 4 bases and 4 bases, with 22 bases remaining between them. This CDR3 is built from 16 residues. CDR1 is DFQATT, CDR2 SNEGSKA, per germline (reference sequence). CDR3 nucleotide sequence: TGCAGTGCTATCCCACTCGGTTCAAGGATAGCCACTGAAGCTTTCTTT. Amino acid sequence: CSAIPLGSRIATEAFF.

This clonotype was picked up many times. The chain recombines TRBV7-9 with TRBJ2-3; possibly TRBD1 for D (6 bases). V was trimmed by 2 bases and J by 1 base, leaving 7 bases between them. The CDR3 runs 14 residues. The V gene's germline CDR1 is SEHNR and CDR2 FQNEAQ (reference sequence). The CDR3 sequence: CASSLKGGTDTQYF. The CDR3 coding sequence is TGTGCCAGCAGCTTAAAGGGGGGCACAGATACGCAGTATTTT.

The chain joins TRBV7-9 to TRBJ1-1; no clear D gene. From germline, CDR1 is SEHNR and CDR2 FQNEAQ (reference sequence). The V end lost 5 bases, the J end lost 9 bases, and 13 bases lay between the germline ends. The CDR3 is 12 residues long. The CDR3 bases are TGTGCCAGCAGCCAACTGCTGGGGAAAGCTTTCTTT. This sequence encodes CASSQLLGKAFF.

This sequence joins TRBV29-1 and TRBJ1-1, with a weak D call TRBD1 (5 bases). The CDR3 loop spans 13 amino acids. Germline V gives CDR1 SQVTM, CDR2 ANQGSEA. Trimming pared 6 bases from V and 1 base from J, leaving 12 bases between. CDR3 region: CSVGGVQNTEAFF. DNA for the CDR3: TGCAGCGTCGGAGGGGTTCAGAACACTGAAGCTTTCTTT.

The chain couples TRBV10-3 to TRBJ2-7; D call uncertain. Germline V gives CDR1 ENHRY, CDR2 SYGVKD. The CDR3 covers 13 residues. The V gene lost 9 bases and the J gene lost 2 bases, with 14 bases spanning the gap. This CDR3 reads CAIGERLTYEQYF. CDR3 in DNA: TGTGCCATTGGAGAGAGGCTTACCTACGAGCAGTACTTC.

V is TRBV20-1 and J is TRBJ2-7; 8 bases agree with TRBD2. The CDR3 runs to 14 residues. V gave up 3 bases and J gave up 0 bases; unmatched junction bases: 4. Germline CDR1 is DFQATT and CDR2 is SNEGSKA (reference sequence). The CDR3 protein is CSASRREGSYEQYF. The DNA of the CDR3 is TGCAGTGCTAGTCGACGGGAGGGCTCCTACGAGCAGTACTTC.

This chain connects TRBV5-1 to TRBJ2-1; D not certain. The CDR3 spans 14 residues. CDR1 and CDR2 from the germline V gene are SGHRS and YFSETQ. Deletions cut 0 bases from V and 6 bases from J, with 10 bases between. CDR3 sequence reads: CASSLVSLSNEQFF. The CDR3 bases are TGCGCCAGCAGCTTGGTTAGTCTATCCAATGAGCAGTTCTTC.

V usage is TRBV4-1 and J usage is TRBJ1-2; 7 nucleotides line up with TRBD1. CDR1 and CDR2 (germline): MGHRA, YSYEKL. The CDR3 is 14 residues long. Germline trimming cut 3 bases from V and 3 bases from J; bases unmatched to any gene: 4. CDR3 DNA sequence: TGCGCCAGCAGCCAGACCGGGACAGACTATGGCTACACCTTC. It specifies CASSQTGTDYGYTF.

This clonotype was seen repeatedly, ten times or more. CDR3 in amino acids: CASSLGTRGVLTF. The CDR3 region has the DNA TGTGCCAGCAGCTTAGGGACACGTGGTGTCCTGACTTTC. This rearrangement joins TRBV7-8 to TRBJ2-6; D may be TRBD1 (5 bases). With 1 base removed from V and 13 bases from J, the gap between germline ends came to 11 bases. CDR1 is SGHVS, CDR2 FQNEAQ, per germline. The CDR3 is 13 amino acids.

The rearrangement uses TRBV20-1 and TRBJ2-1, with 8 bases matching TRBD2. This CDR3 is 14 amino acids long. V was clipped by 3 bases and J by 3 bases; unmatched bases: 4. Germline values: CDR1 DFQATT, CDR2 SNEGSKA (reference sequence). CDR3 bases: TGCAGTGCTAGTTTGGGACTAGTCTACAATGAGCAGTTCTTC. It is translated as CSASLGLVYNEQFF.

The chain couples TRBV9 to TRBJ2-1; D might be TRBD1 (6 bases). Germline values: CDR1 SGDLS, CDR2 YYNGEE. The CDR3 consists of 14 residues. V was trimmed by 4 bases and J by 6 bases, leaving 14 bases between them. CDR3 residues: CASSIEAGANEQFF. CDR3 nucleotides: TGTGCCAGCAGCATAGAGGCAGGGGCCAATGAGCAGTTCTTC.

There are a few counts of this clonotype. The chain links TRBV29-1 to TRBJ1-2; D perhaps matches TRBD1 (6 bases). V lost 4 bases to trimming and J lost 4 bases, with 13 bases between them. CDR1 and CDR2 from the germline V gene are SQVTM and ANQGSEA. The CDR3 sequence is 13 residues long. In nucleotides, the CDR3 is TGCAGCGTTGTCCGGCAGGGGAGCTATGGCTACACCTTC. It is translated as CSVVRQGSYGYTF.

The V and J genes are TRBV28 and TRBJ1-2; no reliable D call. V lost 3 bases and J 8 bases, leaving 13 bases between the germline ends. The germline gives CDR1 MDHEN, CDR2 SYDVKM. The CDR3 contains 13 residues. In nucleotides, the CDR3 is TGTGCCAGCAGTTTGGATGGATGGTACGGCTACACCTTC. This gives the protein CASSLDGWYGYTF.

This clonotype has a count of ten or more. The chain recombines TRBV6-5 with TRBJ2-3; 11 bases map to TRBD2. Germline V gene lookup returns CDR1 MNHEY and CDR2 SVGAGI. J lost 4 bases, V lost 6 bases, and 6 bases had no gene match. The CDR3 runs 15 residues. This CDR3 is CASRSLAGGADTQYF. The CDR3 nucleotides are TGTGCCAGCAGGTCCTTAGCGGGAGGGGCAGATACGCAGTATTTT.

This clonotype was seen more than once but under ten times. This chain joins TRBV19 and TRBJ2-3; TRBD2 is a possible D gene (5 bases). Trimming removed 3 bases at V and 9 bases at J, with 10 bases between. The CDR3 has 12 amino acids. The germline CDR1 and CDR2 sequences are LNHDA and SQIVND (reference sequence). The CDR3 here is CASSMPPGTQYF. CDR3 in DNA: TGTGCCAGTAGTATGCCTCCGGGGACGCAGTATTTT.

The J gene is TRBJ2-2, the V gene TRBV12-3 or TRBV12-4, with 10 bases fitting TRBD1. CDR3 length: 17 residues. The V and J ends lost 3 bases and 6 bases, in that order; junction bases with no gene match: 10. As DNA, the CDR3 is TGTGCCAGCAGTTTCCGTGTTGGGACAGGGGCTGCCGGGGAGCTGTTTTTT. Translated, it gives CASSFRVGTGAAGELFF.

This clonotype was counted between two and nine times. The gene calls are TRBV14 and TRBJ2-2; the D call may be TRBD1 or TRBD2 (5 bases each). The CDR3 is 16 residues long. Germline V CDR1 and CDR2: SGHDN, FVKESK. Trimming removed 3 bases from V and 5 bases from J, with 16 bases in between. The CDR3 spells CASSQMAGSPTGELFF. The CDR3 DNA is TGTGCCAGCAGCCAGATGGCAGGGAGCCCAACCGGGGAGCTGTTTTTT.

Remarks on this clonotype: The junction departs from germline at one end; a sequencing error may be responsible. CDR3 sequence (DNA): TGTGCCAGCAGCCATTACGGGACCAAGGCTTTT. This translates into CASSHYGTKAF. This chain joins TRBV14 and TRBJ1-1; TRBD1 might be the D (5 bases). Germline V CDR1 and CDR2: SGHDN, FVKESK. The CDR3 has 11 amino acids.

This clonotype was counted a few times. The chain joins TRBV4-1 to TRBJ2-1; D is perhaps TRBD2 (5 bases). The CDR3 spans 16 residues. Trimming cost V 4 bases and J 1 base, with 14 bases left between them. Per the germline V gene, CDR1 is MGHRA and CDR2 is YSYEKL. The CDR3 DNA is TGCGCCAGCAGCCGATCAGAGGGTGGGTCCTACAATGAGCAGTTCTTC. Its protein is CASSRSEGGSYNEQFF.

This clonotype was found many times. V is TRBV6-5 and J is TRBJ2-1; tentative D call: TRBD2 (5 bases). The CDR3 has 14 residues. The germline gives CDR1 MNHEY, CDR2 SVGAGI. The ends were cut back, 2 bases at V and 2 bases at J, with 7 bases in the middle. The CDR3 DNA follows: TGTGCCAGCAGTTACCGGACTCCCTACAATGAGCAGTTCTTC. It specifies CASSYRTPYNEQFF.

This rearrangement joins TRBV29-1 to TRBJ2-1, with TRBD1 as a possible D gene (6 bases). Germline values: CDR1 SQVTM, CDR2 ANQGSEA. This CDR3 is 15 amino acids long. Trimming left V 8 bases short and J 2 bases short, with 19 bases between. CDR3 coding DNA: TGCAGCATCACAGGGTTTTGGTTTGCCTACAATGAGCAGTTCTTC. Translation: CSITGFWFAYNEQFF.